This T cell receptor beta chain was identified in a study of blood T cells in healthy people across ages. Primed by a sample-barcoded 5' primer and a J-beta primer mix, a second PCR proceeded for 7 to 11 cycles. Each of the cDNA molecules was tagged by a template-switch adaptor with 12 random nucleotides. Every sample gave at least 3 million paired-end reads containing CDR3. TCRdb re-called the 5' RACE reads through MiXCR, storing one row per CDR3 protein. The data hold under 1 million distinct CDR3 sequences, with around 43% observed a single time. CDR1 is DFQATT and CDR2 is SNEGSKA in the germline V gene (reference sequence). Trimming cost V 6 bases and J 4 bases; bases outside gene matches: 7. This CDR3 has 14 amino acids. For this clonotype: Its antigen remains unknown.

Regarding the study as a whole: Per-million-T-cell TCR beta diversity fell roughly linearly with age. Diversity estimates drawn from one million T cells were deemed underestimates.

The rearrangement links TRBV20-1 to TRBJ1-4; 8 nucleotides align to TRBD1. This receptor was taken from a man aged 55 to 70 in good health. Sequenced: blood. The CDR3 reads CSAKGQANNEKLFF. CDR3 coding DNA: TGCAGTGCCAAGGGACAGGCGAATAATGAAAAACTGTTTTTT.